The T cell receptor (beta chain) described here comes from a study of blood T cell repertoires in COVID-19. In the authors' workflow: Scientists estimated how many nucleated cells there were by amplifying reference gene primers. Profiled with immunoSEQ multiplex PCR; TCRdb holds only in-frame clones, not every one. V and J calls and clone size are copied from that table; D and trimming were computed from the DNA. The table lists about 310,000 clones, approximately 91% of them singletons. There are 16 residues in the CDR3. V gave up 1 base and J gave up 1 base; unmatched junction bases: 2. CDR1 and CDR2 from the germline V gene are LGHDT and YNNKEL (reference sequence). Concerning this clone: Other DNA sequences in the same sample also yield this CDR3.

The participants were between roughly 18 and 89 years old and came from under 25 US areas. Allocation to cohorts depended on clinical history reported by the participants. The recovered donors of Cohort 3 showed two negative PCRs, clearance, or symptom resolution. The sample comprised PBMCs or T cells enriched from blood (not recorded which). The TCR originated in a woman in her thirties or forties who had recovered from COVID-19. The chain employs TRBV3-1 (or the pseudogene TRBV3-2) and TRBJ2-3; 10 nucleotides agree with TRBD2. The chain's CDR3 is CASSQALAGGTDTQYF. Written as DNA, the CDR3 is TGTGCCAGCAGCCAAGCCCTAGCGGGGGGCACAGATACGCAGTATTTT.